The text below deals with one T cell receptor beta chain. Its antigen is currently unknown. TCRdb's table, derived via immunoSEQ multiplex PCR, lists solely in-frame clones and lacks some. Of tens of thousands of clones detected, approximately 90% appear once; the ten largest clones hold 2% to 2.5%. This entry belongs to a study of T cell responses to AZD1222 COVID-19 vaccine. At the level of the study: Combined were second doses at about 4 or about 12 weeks.

Regarding the study as a whole: Clonal diversity was possibly underestimated; the donors were predominantly white British and more often female. Spike-spanning, vaccine-associated CD4 TCRs were dominant at 160-218 and 743-854. With two AZD1222 doses given, Spike-specific TCR breadth and depth both rose.

This CDR3 spans 17 amino acids. Trimming removed 1 base from V and 9 bases from J; junction bases left unmatched: 10. The germline CDR1 and CDR2 sequences are SGHTS and YDEGEE. This receptor was obtained from an adult in good health. The sequencing used peripheral blood, collected on day 0 of AZD1222 vaccination. The J gene is TRBJ1-6, the V gene TRBV5-8, with 10 bases matching TRBD1. CDR3 sequence: CASSLSSNRDRGSPLHF. Here the CDR3 DNA reads TGTGCCAGCAGCTTGTCTAGTAATAGGGACAGGGGTTCACCCCTCCACTTT.